The clone carrying this T cell receptor (beta chain) has a single count. Its specificity is not known. 13 Jbeta primers and 60 Vbeta primers were used for the PCR. This table comes from immunoSEQ multiplex PCR, and its TCRdb copy is limited to in-frame clones, with some not included. The repertoire consists of some 130,000 clones, with approximately 86% occurring once and the leading ten covering roughly 1.8%. Trimming shortened V by 7 bases and J by 11 bases, and 11 bases separated the two germline ends. The germline gives CDR1 SQVTM, CDR2 ANQGSEA. The CDR3 spans 9 residues. The sample is drawn from a study of cytomegalovirus exposure and HLA in healthy donors. General study findings and limits: The authors assumed roughly uniform sequencing depth across donors for presence/absence analyses. A later analysis revealed that TCR association rates differed between HLA loci, peaking at DRB1 and bottoming out at HLA-C.

This sequence joins TRBV29-1 and TRBJ1-2; no firm D call. The receptor's source is a boy younger than 18 in good health and CMV-seronegative. The material sequenced was PBMCs. CDR3 sequence (DNA): TGCAGCGAGGCTCCGGGGTACACCTTC. Translated, it gives CSEAPGYTF.